A single sample is the source of the 8 T cell receptor beta chains below, sequenced in a study of Ad26.COV2.S vaccination and SARS-CoV-2 variants. Treatment here: some 20 received Ad26.COV2.S at low or high dose, single or two shots; five or six received placebo; per-sample allocation not given. Material that was analyzed had been drawn on day 63 after the first vaccine or placebo injection. TCRdb's table, derived via immunoSEQ multiplex PCR, lists solely in-frame clones and lacks some. The sample shows about 680,000 clones, more than 80% of them seen only once. Sequenced here: peripheral blood, sampled in a trial of Ad26.COV2.S vaccine versus placebo. The receptor set was obtained from a person between 18 and 65 years old who received the Ad26.COV2.S COVID-19 vaccine or a placebo.

The rearrangement uses TRBV25-1 and TRBJ1-1; D is unresolved. This CDR3 has 17 residues. The V gene lost 1 base and the J gene lost 1 base, with 16 bases spanning the gap. The V gene's germline CDR1 is MGHDK and CDR2 SYGVNS. The CDR3 DNA sequence: TGTGCCAGCAGTGAATTCGCTTTGGTAGGCTCGAACACTGAAGCTTTCTTT. This codes for CASSEFALVGSNTEAFF.

This sequence joins TRBV5-4 and TRBJ2-3; possibly TRBD2 for D (6 bases). Per the germline V gene, CDR1 is SGHNT and CDR2 is YYREEE (reference sequence). The V end lost 4 bases, the J end lost 0 bases, and 12 bases lay between the germline ends. This CDR3 region has 15 residues. The CDR3 protein is CASSPGLTSTDTQYF. The DNA for the CDR3 is TGTGCCAGCAGCCCGGGACTCACTAGCACAGATACGCAGTATTTT. Combining the CDR3 with reference TRBV5-4 and TRBJ2-3 gives the whole variable domain ETGVTQSPTHLIKTRGQQVTLRCSSQSGHNTVSWYQQALGQGPQFIFQYYREEENGRGNFPPRFSGLQFPNYSSELNVNALELDDSALYLCASSPGLTSTDTQYFGPGTRLTVL.

The chain uses TRBV5-6 and TRBJ2-5, with 7 positions matching TRBD2. CDR3 length: 17 residues. J lost 0 bases, V lost 4 bases, and 12 bases had no gene match. Germline-derived CDR1 and CDR2 are SGHDT and YYEEEE. CDR3 amino acids: CASSPPGGGGYQETQYF. In nucleotides, the CDR3 is TGTGCCAGCAGCCCGCCCGGAGGCGGGGGTTACCAAGAGACCCAGTACTTC.

Here the CDR3 reads CASVSGGAGTDTQYF. The CDR3 nucleotides are TGTGCCAGCGTTTCAGGGGGCGCGGGCACAGATACGCAGTATTTT. The V call is TRBV28, the J call TRBJ2-3, with 8 bases aligning to TRBD1. J lost 1 base, V lost 8 bases, and 8 bases had no gene match. CDR1 MDHEN and CDR2 SYDVKM come from the germline V gene. This CDR3 has 15 residues. Full variable domain (outside the CDR3, taken from reference TRBV28 and TRBJ2-3): DVKVTQSSRYLVKRTGEKVFLECVQDMDHENMFWYRQDPGLGLRLIYFSYDVKMKEKGDIPEGYSVSREKKERFSLILESASTNQTSMYLCASVSGGAGTDTQYFGPGTRLTVL.

The chain is built from TRBV27 and TRBJ2-7; D ambiguous. Per the germline V gene, CDR1 is MNHEY and CDR2 is SMNVEV (reference sequence). The CDR3 is 14 amino acids. The ends were cut back, 7 bases at V and 1 base at J, with 14 bases in the middle. In nucleotides, the CDR3 is TGTGCCAGCATGCGTTCCCCCCTATCCTACGAGCAGTACTTC. Residues: CASMRSPLSYEQYF.

This sequence joins TRBV7-9 and TRBJ1-2; a weak D match, TRBD1 (5 bases). Germline lookup yields CDR1 SEHNR and CDR2 FQNEAQ (reference sequence). V was pared by 0 bases and J by 6 bases, with 14 bases between. This CDR3 region has 15 residues. The CDR3 reads CASSLAVGWDHGYTF. The CDR3 coding sequence is TGTGCCAGCAGCTTAGCGGTAGGGTGGGACCATGGCTACACCTTC.

The chain recombines TRBV6-5 with TRBJ2-3; 7 bases fit TRBD2. Unmatched junction bases numbered 4, after V lost 2 bases and J lost 11 bases. The germline CDR1 and CDR2 sequences are MNHEY and SVGAGI. This CDR3 region has 12 residues. The CDR3 DNA reads TGTGCCAGCAGTTACAGTTGGGGGGGGCAGTATTTT. Translating gives CASSYSWGGQYF.

The chain joins TRBV12-2 to TRBJ1-5; the table's D call, TRBD1, has no DNA check behind it. TRBV12-2 is a pseudogene segment. The CDR3 extends over 17 amino acids. CDR3 bases: TGTGCAAGTCGCTTAGGGGGCACAGGGGGTGGCGGTCAGCCCCAGCATTTT. As protein: CASRLGGTGGGGQPQHF.